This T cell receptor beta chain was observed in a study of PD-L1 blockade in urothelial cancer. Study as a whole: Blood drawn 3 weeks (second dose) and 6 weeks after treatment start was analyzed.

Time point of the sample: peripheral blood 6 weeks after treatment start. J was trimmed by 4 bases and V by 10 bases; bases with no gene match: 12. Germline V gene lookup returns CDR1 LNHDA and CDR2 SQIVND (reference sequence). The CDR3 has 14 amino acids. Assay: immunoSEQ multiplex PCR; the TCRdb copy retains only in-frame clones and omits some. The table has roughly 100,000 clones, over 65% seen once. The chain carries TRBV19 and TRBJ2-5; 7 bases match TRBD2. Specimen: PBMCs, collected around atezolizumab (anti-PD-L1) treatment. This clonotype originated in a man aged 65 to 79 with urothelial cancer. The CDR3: CATFSGRGGETQYF. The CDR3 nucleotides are TGTGCCACATTCTCGGGCCGCGGGGGAGAGACCCAGTACTTC.